This T cell receptor beta chain was recovered during a study of T cell repertoires in cytomegalovirus infection. TCRdb recomputed calls from the reads with MiXCR, one row per CDR3 protein. The sample yields tens of thousands of distinct CDR3 sequences, over 15% seen once. This clonotype was recorded a few times. Antigen specificity is unknown. Per germline, CDR1 MNHEY and CDR2 SVGEGT. The CDR3 runs to 14 residues. Trimming took 10 bases from V and 9 from J, leaving 19 bases between them. This material consisted of CD8+ T cells from cultured PBMCs, taken from culture after CMV antigen stimulation. The receptor was isolated from a human donor in good health (CMV status not recorded). Some clones in this sample may be carry-over from other donors' samples. The chain uses TRBV6-2 or TRBV6-3 and TRBJ1-6, with D perhaps matching TRBD1 (6 bases). Here the CDR3 reads CATSTDRELSPLHF. DNA of the CDR3: TGTGCCACCTCGACGGACAGAGAGCTTTCACCCCTCCACTTT.